This passage covers 18 T cell receptor beta chains from one sample sequenced in a study of shared clonotypes between healthy human individuals. TCRdb's copy holds only in-frame clones and misses some; the assay was immunoSEQ multiplex PCR. The sample includes over a million clones, roughly 96% of them seen just once. Material for sequencing was naive CD4+ T cells sorted from blood. The sample's subset: CD45RA+ positively selected. The receptors were gathered from a man aged 25 to 40 in good health.

J is TRBJ2-5 and V is TRBV4-3; the match to TRBD2 covers 10 bases. Germline V lookup: CDR1 LGHNA, CDR2 YSLEER. The V gene end was trimmed by 3 bases and the J gene end by 1 base; junction bases not matched to a gene: 11. This CDR3 is built from 18 residues. CDR3 sequence: CASSQLLAGSIGQETQYF. CDR3 bases: TGCGCCAGCAGCCAGCTACTAGCGGGATCGATCGGCCAAGAGACCCAGTACTTC.

The chain combines TRBV2 with TRBJ1-1, with unresolved D. V gave up 4 bases and J gave up 0 bases, with 12 bases separating them. CDR1 SNHLY and CDR2 FYNNEI come from the germline V gene. The CDR3 extends over 15 amino acids. The CDR3 DNA reads as TGTGCCAGCAGTGGGTCGGGCAACATGAACACTGAAGCTTTCTTT. Amino acids: CASSGSGNMNTEAFF.

This clone was recorded only once. The chain uses TRBV10-3 and TRBJ1-5, with TRBD1 identical over 9 bases. Unmatched junction bases numbered 9, after V lost 6 bases and J lost 6 bases. Germline assignment: CDR1 ENHRY and CDR2 SYGVKD. There are 15 residues in the CDR3. The chain's CDR3 is CAIRAGTGSSQPQHF. CDR3 in DNA: TGTGCCATCAGGGCCGGGACAGGGTCTAGTCAGCCCCAGCATTTT.

The chain has TRBV2 and TRBJ2-5, with D maybe TRBD1 (6 bases). CDR1 is SNHLY and CDR2 is FYNNEI in the germline V gene. Between the trimmed V and J ends, which lost 5 bases and 1 base, there was a span of 11 bases. This CDR3 is 14 amino acids long. The CDR3 region is CASSKGQTQETQYF. In nucleotides, the CDR3 is TGTGCCAGCAGTAAAGGACAGACCCAAGAGACCCAGTACTTC. The full variable domain, in which reference TRBV2 and TRBJ2-5 provide the parts outside the CDR3, is EPEVTQTPSHQVTQMGQEVILRCVPISNHLYFYWYRQILGQKVEFLVSFYNNEISEKSEIFDDQFSVERPDGSNFTLKIRSTKLEDSAMYFCASSKGQTQETQYFGPGTRLLVL.

The V call is TRBV5-5, the J call TRBJ2-7; D is uncertain. Germline loops: CDR1 SGHKS, CDR2 YYEKEE (reference sequence). The ends were cut back, 0 bases at V and 2 bases at J, with 12 bases in the middle. This CDR3 has 15 amino acids. The CDR3 DNA reads as TGTGCCAGCAGCTTGGGGCAGCTAAGTGCCTACGAGCAGTACTTC. Amino acid sequence: CASSLGQLSAYEQYF.

V usage is TRBV7-9 and J usage is TRBJ2-3; D possibly corresponds to TRBD2 (6 bases). The V and J ends lost 4 bases and 0 bases respectively, with 14 bases between them. Germline V lookup: CDR1 SEHNR, CDR2 FQNEAQ (reference sequence). This CDR3 contains 16 residues. The CDR3 loop is CASSSLGSGSTDTQYF. CDR3 bases: TGTGCCAGCAGCTCCCTTGGGAGCGGGAGCACAGATACGCAGTATTTT.

On this clone: The CDR3 ends on some other residue instead of the conserved phenylalanine or tryptophan, so this is likely a read error. The DNA is left out, because the CDR3 cannot be placed on it with certainty; the CDR3 is given as TCRdb lists it. The rearrangement links TRBV15 to TRBJ2-7; the table's D gene call, TRBD1, was not cross checked with the DNA. Germline values: CDR1 LNHNV, CDR2 YYDKDF (reference sequence). The CDR3 extends over 14 residues, inclusive of both ends. CDR3: CATSDGGPGTGVTI.

V is TRBV28 and J is TRBJ2-7, with a tentative D call TRBD2 (5 bases). Germline-derived CDR1 and CDR2 are MDHEN and SYDVKM. V was trimmed by 7 bases and J by 0 bases, leaving 13 bases between them. This CDR3 has 14 amino acids. The CDR3 bases are TGTGCCAGCAACCTACTAGGTCCCTCCTACGAGCAGTACTTC. It codes for CASNLLGPSYEQYF.

This clone was detected only once. The CDR3 region is CASSHRTGGGYTF. DNA of the CDR3: TGTGCCAGCAGTCATCGGACAGGGGGGGGCTACACCTTC. V and J are TRBV6-5 and TRBJ1-2; 10 bases map to TRBD1. In germline, CDR1 is MNHEY, CDR2 SVGAGI. Unmatched junction bases numbered 5, after V lost 5 bases and J lost 8 bases. The CDR3 covers 13 residues.

The V and J genes are TRBV2 and TRBJ2-7; D is unclear. Trimming left V 8 bases short and J 2 bases short, with 10 bases between. This CDR3 is built from 12 residues. From germline, CDR1 is SNHLY and CDR2 FYNNEI. CDR3: CASRTDTYEQYF. In DNA, the CDR3 is TGTGCCAGCCGGACGGATACCTACGAGCAGTACTTC. Drawing the rest from reference TRBV2 and TRBJ2-7, the complete variable domain is EPEVTQTPSHQVTQMGQEVILRCVPISNHLYFYWYRQILGQKVEFLVSFYNNEISEKSEIFDDQFSVERPDGSNFTLKIRSTKLEDSAMYFCASRTDTYEQYFGPGTRLTVT.

The chain combines TRBV10-3 with TRBJ2-7; maybe TRBD2 (6 bases). The CDR3 consists of 13 residues. Germline V gene lookup returns CDR1 ENHRY and CDR2 SYGVKD. V was cut by 10 bases and J by 7 bases, with 20 bases left in between. This chain's CDR3 is CATLSGGIGEQYF. The CDR3 DNA sequence: TGTGCCACCTTGTCCGGGGGTATAGGGGAGCAGTACTTC.

CDR3 in DNA: TGTGCCAGCGCCCCCGTCAGGGGGCGCCGAGAGACCCAGTACTTC. Protein: CASAPVRGRRETQYF. This sequence joins TRBV11-2 and TRBJ2-5, with 8 bases identical to TRBD1. The CDR3 runs to 15 residues. Germline CDR1 reads SGHAT; CDR2 reads FQNNGV. The junction had 12 bases not matched to a gene; V was cut back by 8 bases and J by 4 bases.

A single count supports this clone. The J gene is TRBJ2-3, the V gene TRBV6-5; D remains unclear. V was clipped by 4 bases and J by 1 base, with 15 bases between them. Germline CDR1 is MNHEY and CDR2 is SVGAGI. The CDR3 loop spans 16 amino acids. The CDR3 DNA reads TGTGCCAGCAGTTCCCCACCGAGCGTGGGCACAGATACGCAGTATTTT. Amino acid sequence: CASSSPPSVGTDTQYF.

The chain carries TRBV28 and TRBJ1-1; D is unresolved. Germline V gives CDR1 MDHEN, CDR2 SYDVKM. CDR3 length equals 15 residues. Trimming took off 1 base at V and 4 bases at J, with 13 bases between the two ends. This chain's CDR3 is CASSLSYGWRTEAFF. The CDR3, as DNA: TGTGCCAGCAGTTTATCATATGGGTGGCGCACTGAAGCTTTCTTT.

This clone was seen once. CDR3 coding DNA: TGTGCCAGCAGTGGGGACATATTACAGCCCCAGCATTTT. Its translation: CASSGDILQPQHF. The chain links TRBV2 to TRBJ1-5; TRBD1 is a possible D gene (6 bases). Trimming removed 4 bases from V and 7 bases from J, with 11 bases in between. The CDR3 loop spans 13 amino acids. Per germline, CDR1 SNHLY and CDR2 FYNNEI.

The rearrangement links TRBV19 to TRBJ2-7; TRBD1 might be the D (6 bases). CDR1 and CDR2 (germline): LNHDA, SQIVND (reference sequence). V gave up 4 bases and J gave up 1 base, with 17 bases separating them. This CDR3 has 16 residues. CDR3 residues: CASSKGNGDISYEQYF. The CDR3 DNA follows: TGTGCCAGTAGTAAGGGGAACGGGGACATATCCTACGAGCAGTACTTC.

This rearrangement joins TRBV2 to TRBJ2-1; 10 nucleotides line up with TRBD2. V lost 9 bases and J lost 8; bases outside the gene matches: 10. This CDR3 spans 14 amino acids. Germline V gene data show CDR1 as SNHLY and CDR2 as FYNNEI. The CDR3 DNA is TGTGCCAGACAGATAGCGGGAGGTAGGGATGAGCAGTTCTTC. Its translation: CARQIAGGRDEQFF.

The chain's CDR3 is CASSRLASGHGTYF. The CDR3 bases are TGTGCCAGCAGCCGATTGGCCTCCGGGCACGGCACGTACTTC. This rearrangement joins TRBV4-2 to TRBJ2-7; D is undetermined. The CDR3 extends over 14 amino acids. The germline V gene encodes CDR1 LGHNA and CDR2 YNFKEQ. The V end lost 4 bases, the J end lost 12 bases, and 22 bases lay between the germline ends.